The present TCR beta chain was sequenced within a study of shared clonotypes between healthy human individuals. Study context: Three plates each covered CD4 naive and memory; CD8 naive two, CD8 memory one.

V was clipped by 4 bases and J by 3 bases; unmatched bases: 3. This CDR3 contains 14 residues. Germline V gene data show CDR1 as SGHKS and CDR2 as YYEKEE (reference sequence). General study points: At large depth, rarefaction still showed sorted-subset sequencing to be incomplete.

Concerning this clone itself: Its target is unknown. Distinct nucleotide sequences in the sample also encode this CDR3.

The assay was immunoSEQ multiplex PCR, and TCRdb's table has in-frame clones only and misses some. This repertoire shows fewer than 1.8 million clones, approximately 98.5% found once; its top ten account for around 0.38%. Specimen: naive CD4+ T cells sorted from blood. Subset defined: CD45RA+ positively selected. The J gene is TRBJ2-2, the V gene TRBV5-5, with 7 bases matching TRBD1. This clonotype was sampled from a man between 25 and 39 years old in good health. The CDR3 DNA reads as TGTGCCAGCAGCCTGGGACAGTACACCGGGGAGCTGTTTTTT. Amino acid sequence: CASSLGQYTGELFF.